Sequencing of this T cell receptor beta chain was carried out in a study of blood T cell repertoires in COVID-19. The overall study: Whether acute or convalescent, the COVID-19 samples came from the United States, Italy and Spain. The analysed material was cDNA or gDNA that came from T cells, B-cell-depleted T cells, or PBMCs.

Authors' processing steps: Estimated nucleated cell counts came from reference gene primer amplification. The method was immunoSEQ multiplex PCR; TCRdb's version includes in-frame clones alone and lacks a portion of them. V and J calls plus clone size are reproduced from that table; the DNA served to infer D and trimming. This sample has about 170,000 clones, with about 85% found just once. Sequenced input: peripheral blood. The sequence was obtained from a man between 60 and 70 years old who had recovered from COVID-19.

The CDR3 DNA reads as TGTGCCAGCAGCCAAGCAAATGACGGACAAGGAGACTACGAGCAGTACTTC. Residues: CASSQANDGQGDYEQYF. The chain combines TRBV4-2 with TRBJ2-7; a weak D match, TRBD1 (5 bases). The CDR3 sequence is 17 residues long. V lost 1 base to trimming and J lost 3 bases, with 19 bases between them. Germline V gives CDR1 LGHNA, CDR2 YNFKEQ.